The 8 T cell receptor beta chains presented below share a single source sample, sequenced in a study of blood T cell repertoires in COVID-19. Generated by immunoSEQ multiplex PCR, the TCRdb table keeps only in-frame clones and is missing some. Of 150,000 to 180,000 clones listed, about four fifths are singletons. Sequenced material: peripheral blood. The source is a woman in her sixties or seventies with acute or convalescent COVID-19.

V is TRBV7-3 and J is TRBJ2-3; D uncertain. Trimming took 4 bases from V and 5 from J, leaving 7 bases between them. Germline V gene sequence: CDR1 SGHTA, CDR2 FQGTGA. The CDR3 extends over 12 amino acids. CDR3 loop: CASSYRGDTQYF. The CDR3 DNA reads as TGTGCCAGCAGCTACCGAGGAGATACGCAGTATTTT.

CDR3 sequence: CASRNRQGRGEKLFF. CDR3 DNA: TGTGCCAGCCGAAATAGACAGGGGCGAGGGGAAAAACTGTTTTTT. The J gene is TRBJ1-4, the V gene TRBV19; 8 nucleotides agree with TRBD1. Losses at the gene ends were 9 bases for V and 8 bases for J; bases not matched to a gene: 14. CDR3 length: 15 residues. Germline CDR1 LNHDA, CDR2 SQIVND (reference sequence).

The chain carries TRBV9 and TRBJ1-2, with TRBD1 matching 8 bases. From germline, CDR1 is SGDLS and CDR2 YYNGEE. The CDR3 length is 14 residues. The trim removed 4 bases at V and 8 bases at J, leaving 10 bases unmatched. The CDR3 DNA sequence: TGTGCCAGCAGCTCCAGTTTAGACAGGGGCGGCTACACCTTC. It is translated as CASSSSLDRGGYTF.

This clone came up a few times. The chain combines TRBV7-8 with TRBJ2-3; perhaps TRBD2 as D (5 bases). In germline, CDR1 is SGHVS, CDR2 FQNEAQ. Trimming removed 5 bases from V and 7 bases from J, with 19 bases in between. This CDR3 region has 15 residues. The DNA for the CDR3 is TGTGCCAGCAGCCAGAACCCGGGATCGCCCAATACGCAGTATTTT. Amino acids: CASSQNPGSPNTQYF.

The V and J genes are TRBV7-2 and TRBJ2-5; tentative D call: TRBD2 (5 bases). The V gene lost 10 bases and the J gene lost 8 bases, with 14 bases spanning the gap. The CDR3 covers 11 residues. Looked up from germline, CDR1 is SGHTA and CDR2 is FQGNSA. Written as DNA, the CDR3 is TGTGCCACCTCTCAGAGGGTAACCCAGTACTTC. Protein: CATSQRVTQYF.

J is TRBJ2-7 and V is TRBV7-2; D is ambiguous. Trimming removed 1 base from V and 0 bases from J, with 10 bases in between. There are 15 residues in the CDR3. The germline gives CDR1 SGHTA, CDR2 FQGNSA. The CDR3 sequence: CASSLDLGFSYEQYF. DNA for the CDR3: TGTGCCAGCAGCTTAGATCTCGGGTTCTCCTACGAGCAGTACTTC.

The sample holds a few counts of this clone. The chain combines TRBV6-2 or TRBV6-3 with TRBJ1-5, with a tentative D call TRBD1 (5 bases). The CDR3 consists of 16 residues. Germline V CDR1 and CDR2: MNHEY, SVGEGT. The V end lost 1 base, the J end lost 2 bases, and 12 bases lay between the germline ends. DNA for the CDR3: TGTGCCAGCAGTTACTTTCGAGACAGCGGCAATCAGCCCCAGCATTTT. Its protein is CASSYFRDSGNQPQHF.

CDR3 bases: TGCGCCAGCAGCTTGGTCGACAGTTCCTGGGCAGATACGCAGTATTTT. This translates into CASSLVDSSWADTQYF. This rearrangement joins TRBV5-1 to TRBJ2-3; a possible D gene is TRBD1 (5 bases). Trimming shortened V by 0 bases and J by 4 bases, and 15 bases separated the two germline ends. CDR1 and CDR2 (germline): SGHRS, YFSETQ. The CDR3 contains 16 residues.